These T cell receptor beta chains were read from a single sample in a study of CD8 T cells in Susac syndrome. TCRdb passed the immunoSEQ multiplex PCR reads through MiXCR, listing each CDR3 protein once. The table lists about 180,000 distinct CDR3 sequences, about 94% of them singletons, with 0.093% in the top ten. The source material was CD4+ T cells from PBMCs. These receptors all stem from a human donor with multiple sclerosis. The CDR3 runs from the conserved cysteine through the conserved F or W. A D gene is named only where the DNA matches it firmly. Rows give clone size only sometimes, using once, few, many, or a class for an expanded clone.

TRBV2,-,TRBD1,TRBJ1-3,TGTGCCAGCAGTGGACAGGGGGCGTCTGGAAACACCATATATTTT,CASSGQGASGNTIYF
TRBV30,-,-,TRBJ2-1,TGTGCCTGGGGCAGGCCCTACAATGAGCAGTTCTTC,CAWGRPYNEQFF
TRBV20-1,once,TRBD1,TRBJ1-2,TGCAGTGCTAGAACGATCGGGACAGGTTTGGGCTATGGCTACACCTTC,CSARTIGTGLGYGYTF
TRBV12-3/TRBV12-4,-,TRBD1,TRBJ1-2,TGTGCCAGCAGCTCGACAGGGATAAAGGATGGCTACACCTTC,CASSSTGIKDGYTF
TRBV30,-,-,TRBJ2-1,TGTGCCTGGAGTGTAAACAGGGAGCAGTTCTTC,CAWSVNREQFF
TRBV5-1,-,-,TRBJ2-1,TGCGCCAGCCAAGAGGGGACTGGGGACTACAATGAGCAGTTCTTC,CASQEGTGDYNEQFF
TRBV2,-,-,TRBJ2-7,TGTGCCCACAGCACCACCAGGGGCGACGAGCAGTACTTC,CAHSTTRGDEQYF
TRBV29-1,-,-,TRBJ2-1,TGCAGCGTTGATGGGCAGTCAAGCTCCTACAATGAGCAGTTCTTC,CSVDGQSSSYNEQFF
TRBV6-5,-,TRBD2,TRBJ2-3,TGTGCCAGCAGGTTAGCGGGGGCCGATACGCAGTATTTT,CASRLAGADTQYF
TRBV7-9,-,-,TRBJ1-2,TGTGCCAGCAGCCCAGACAGCCACTATGGCTACACCTTC,CASSPDSHYGYTF
TRBV29-1,-,TRBD2,TRBJ2-3,TGCAGCGTTAGCGGGGGCACAGATACGCAGTATTTT,CSVSGGTDTQYF
TRBV30,-,TRBD1,TRBJ1-2,TGTGCCTGGAGTTTCACAGGGGGCGGCTCCGGGTATGGCTACACCTTC,CAWSFTGGGSGYGYTF
TRBV7-6,once,TRBD1,TRBJ2-7,TGTGCCAGCAGCCCTGGGACAGTCCCTTACTACGAGCAGTACTTC,CASSPGTVPYYEQYF
TRBV29-1,-,-,TRBJ1-1,TGCAGCGTTCTGTGGCGGGAGCGAAGGGACACTGAAGCTTTCTTT,CSVLWRERRDTEAFF
TRBV29-1,-,-,TRBJ1-4,TGCAGCGCCTCGGGCCCCGCTGGCGCTAATGAAAAACTGTTTTTT,CSASGPAGANEKLFF
TRBV10-3,-,TRBD1,TRBJ2-1,TGTGCCATCAGACCGGGACAGGGAAGGAGCAATGAGCAGTTCTTC,CAIRPGQGRSNEQFF
TRBV20-1,-,-,TRBJ1-1,TGCAGTGCTAGAGATGGGTTGAAGGTAGGCACTGAAGCTTTCTTT,CSARDGLKVGTEAFF
TRBV7-9,-,-,TRBJ2-7,TGTGCCAGCAGCTTAGGCAATGGAGAGCAGTACTTC,CASSLGNGEQYF
TRBV20-1,-,TRBD1,TRBJ1-4,TGCAGTGCTAGAGGCGGGCAGGGGGTGAAAAAACTGTTTTTT,CSARGGQGVKKLFF
TRBV18,-,-,TRBJ1-6,TGTGCCAGCTCACTGGTTGAAAGGCCGCCAGGTTCACCCCTCCATTTT,CASSLVERPPGSPLHF
TRBV18,-,-,TRBJ2-1,TGTGCCAGCTCACCAGAGACGATGGGGGCCGGGAATGAGCAGTTCTTC,CASSPETMGAGNEQFF
TRBV19,-,-,TRBJ1-5,TGTGCCAGTAGTATTTCTTGGGGCACCGGTCAGCCCCAGCATTTT,CASSISWGTGQPQHF
TRBV29-1,-,TRBD1,TRBJ1-2,TGCAGCGCCGGGACAGAGTTTAACTATGGCTACACCTTC,CSAGTEFNYGYTF
TRBV7-2,-,-,TRBJ1-1,TGTGCCAGCAGCCATAGGCAAGGCGGGAAAACTGAAGCTTTCTTT,CASSHRQGGKTEAFF
TRBV4-2,-,TRBD1,TRBJ2-7,TGTGCCAGCAGCCCCTACTCAGGACAGGATTACGAGCAGTACTTC,CASSPYSGQDYEQYF
TRBV4-3,-,-,TRBJ2-1,TGCGCCAGCAGCCAAGAGTTAAGCGCGAATGAGCAGTTCTTC,CASSQELSANEQFF
TRBV30,-,TRBD2,TRBJ2-5,TGTGCCTGGAGTGTACTGGGACTAGCGGTTGGAGAGACCCAGTACTTC,CAWSVLGLAVGETQYF
TRBV20-1,-,TRBD1,TRBJ1-6,TGCAGTGTGACGACAGGGGCGGATTCACCCCTCCACTTT,CSVTTGADSPLHF
TRBV5-4,-,TRBD2,TRBJ2-1,TGTGCCAGCAGCTTGGCCTCTAGCGGGGGGGCCTACAATGAGCAGTTCTTC,CASSLASSGGAYNEQFF
TRBV18,-,TRBD2,TRBJ2-7,TGTGCCAGCTCATACAAGGCGGGGGGCGAGCAGTACTTC,CASSYKAGGEQYF
TRBV4-1,-,-,TRBJ1-6,TGCGCCAGCAGCCAACTAGACCTCATCGCGATCGGTTCACCCCTCCACTTT,CASSQLDLIAIGSPLHF
TRBV12-3/TRBV12-4,-,TRBD2,TRBJ2-1,TGTGCCAGCAACTATCGTCAAGGAGTGCTTAGCGGGTACAATGAGCAGTTCTTC,CASNYRQGVLSGYNEQFF
TRBV20-1,-,TRBD2,TRBJ2-3,TGCAGTGCCGAACGGGCTAGCGGGGGCACAGATACGCAGTATTTT,CSAERASGGTDTQYF
TRBV5-4,-,-,TRBJ2-1,TGTGCCAGCAGCTTGGCCAGGGGAGAGCAGTTCTTC,CASSLARGEQFF
TRBV7-2,-,-,TRBJ1-2,TGTGCCAGCAGCTTAGTGGGACGAAGTGACTATGGCTACACCTTC,CASSLVGRSDYGYTF
TRBV30,-,-,TRBJ1-5,TGTGCCTGGAGTGTACCGGCATCGGGGATACATCAGCCCCAGCATTTT,CAWSVPASGIHQPQHF
TRBV20-1,-,-,TRBJ1-3,TGCAGTGCTAGAGGCCCGGGGGGGATAGGAAACACCATATATTTT,CSARGPGGIGNTIYF
TRBV30,-,-,TRBJ1-2,TGTGCCTGGAGTGTACAAGGAACTACCTATGGCTACACCTTC,CAWSVQGTTYGYTF
TRBV5-1,-,-,TRBJ2-3,TGCGCCAGCAGCTTGGTCCAGGGGCGGGATACGCAGTATTTT,CASSLVQGRDTQYF
TRBV24-1,-,-,TRBJ2-3,TGTGCCACCAGTGATTTGAGGGACACAGATACGCAGTATTTT,CATSDLRDTDTQYF
TRBV15,-,-,TRBJ2-2,TGTGCCACCAGCCGCTGGGGGACAACGAACACCGGGGAGCTGTTTTTT,CATSRWGTTNTGELFF
TRBV4-3,once,-,TRBJ2-7,TGCGCCAGCAGCCAAGATACCGCGTTAGAGCAGTACTTC,CASSQDTALEQYF
TRBV18,-,-,TRBJ2-3,TGTGCCAGCTCCCGGGACCGGGCCAGCACAGATACGCAGTATTTT,CASSRDRASTDTQYF
TRBV15,-,-,TRBJ1-1,TGTGCCACCAGCAGAGATTCAACAGGTCTGAACACTGAAGCTTTCTTT,CATSRDSTGLNTEAFF
TRBV18,-,-,TRBJ1-4,TGTGCCAGCTCATCCAATGAAAAACTGTTTTTT,CASSSNEKLFF
TRBV3-1,-,-,TRBJ2-3,TGTGCCAGCAGCCAGACACAGGGACCTAGCACAGATACGCAGTATTTT,CASSQTQGPSTDTQYF
TRBV30,-,-,TRBJ1-2,TGTGCCTGGAGTAAGATGAACTATGGCTACACCTTC,CAWSKMNYGYTF
TRBV7-2,-,-,TRBJ1-6,TGTGCCAGCAGCTTAGAGGCCTATTCACCCCTCCACTTT,CASSLEAYSPLHF